Below are 11 T cell receptor beta chains sequenced from a single sample in a study of cytomegalovirus exposure and HLA in healthy donors. PCR used 60 Vbeta primers and 13 Jbeta primers. Sequencing was performed with immunoSEQ multiplex PCR; in TCRdb, only in-frame clones are kept and a portion is missing. The sample has 170,000 or so clones; 77% are singletons. The sample consisted of PBMCs. Source of these receptors: a young woman in good health and CMV-seronegative.

The chain links TRBV28 to TRBJ2-3; TRBD2 matches 11 bases. This CDR3 is 15 amino acids long. CDR1 is MDHEN and CDR2 is SYDVKM in the germline V gene. With 5 bases clipped from V and 2 bases from J, the junction kept 3 bases outside the gene matches. The CDR3 region is CASSPTSGVTDTQYF. CDR3 nucleotide sequence: TGTGCCAGCAGTCCGACTAGCGGGGTCACAGATACGCAGTATTTT.

The chain recombines TRBV6-1 with TRBJ2-2; 8 nucleotides align to TRBD1. Trimming removed 7 bases from V and 3 bases from J; junction bases left unmatched: 4. This CDR3 is built from 14 residues. From germline, CDR1 is MNHNS and CDR2 SASEGT. CDR3 residues: CASTRTGYTGELFF. CDR3 DNA sequence: TGTGCCAGCACAAGGACAGGGTACACCGGGGAGCTGTTTTTT.

The rearrangement links TRBV5-6 to TRBJ2-2; possibly TRBD1 for D (5 bases). Germline CDR1 SGHDT, CDR2 YYEEEE. Deletions cut 2 bases from V and 1 base from J, with 9 bases between. The CDR3 is made up of 15 amino acids. Here the CDR3 DNA reads TGTGCCAGCAGCTTACCCCAGGGGAACACCGGGGAGCTGTTTTTT. Encoded protein: CASSLPQGNTGELFF.

The rearrangement uses TRBV5-1 and TRBJ2-7; 10 bases fit TRBD2. The CDR3 totals 13 residues. CDR1 and CDR2 (germline): SGHRS, YFSETQ. Unmatched junction bases numbered 1, after V lost 0 bases and J lost 7 bases. The CDR3 coding sequence is TGCGCCAGCAGCTTGGTACTAGCGGGGGAGCAGTACTTC. This encodes CASSLVLAGEQYF.

Of note for this clone: The junction and the germline gene differ at one end; a read error may be behind it. The rearrangement joins TRBV14 to TRBJ1-6, with unresolved D. The V gene's germline CDR1 is SGHDN and CDR2 FVKESK. This CDR3 comprises 16 residues. The CDR3 here is CASSQAGSSYNSPPHF. The CDR3 region has the DNA TGTGCCAGCAGCCAGGCGGGGAGCTCCTATAATTCACCCCCCCACTTT.

This clone was recorded once. V gene TRBV25-1 combines with J gene TRBJ2-5; a weak D match, TRBD1 (7 bases). The CDR3 covers 16 residues. V was pared by 5 bases and J by 5 bases, with 21 bases between. CDR1 is MGHDK and CDR2 is SYGVNS in the germline V gene. CDR3 bases: TGTGCCAGCAGTTCTCAGGGACAGACGGGGAGGGAGACCCAGTACTTC. Amino acids: CASSSQGQTGRETQYF.

The V and J genes are TRBV9 and TRBJ2-2; D perhaps matches TRBD2 (6 bases). The germline V gene has CDR1 SGDLS and CDR2 YYNGEE. The V gene lost 0 bases and the J gene lost 5 bases, with 11 bases spanning the gap. The CDR3 extends over 15 amino acids. CDR3 sequence: CASSVDPGRTGELFF. In DNA form, the CDR3 reads TGTGCCAGCAGCGTAGATCCAGGGAGGACCGGGGAGCTGTTTTTT.

The V gene is TRBV7-9, the J gene TRBJ2-3; 7 nucleotides match TRBD2. The trim removed 5 bases at V and 1 base at J, leaving 9 bases unmatched. Germline V gives CDR1 SEHNR, CDR2 FQNEAQ (reference sequence). This CDR3 is 16 amino acids long. In DNA form, the CDR3 reads TGTGCCAGCAGCAATCGAGCGGGGTCCGGCACAGATACGCAGTATTTT. As protein: CASSNRAGSGTDTQYF.

V gene TRBV7-8 combines with J gene TRBJ1-6, with unresolved D. The V end was cut by 1 base, the J end by 0 bases, with 10 bases between. The germline V gene encodes CDR1 SGHVS and CDR2 FQNEAQ. This CDR3 has 17 amino acids. The CDR3 here is CASSLEYISSYNSPLHF. CDR3 DNA sequence: TGTGCCAGCAGCTTAGAGTACATCAGCTCCTATAATTCACCCCTCCACTTT.

V usage is TRBV18 and J usage is TRBJ2-7, with D possibly TRBD1 on 5 matching bases. The ends were cut back, 6 bases at V and 4 bases at J, with 13 bases in the middle. The CDR3 is 13 residues long. Germline V gene data show CDR1 as KGHSH and CDR2 as LQKENI. CDR3 in amino acids: CASSTGRAYEQYF. CDR3 DNA: TGTGCCAGCTCGACCGGCAGGGCTTACGAGCAGTACTTC.

This clone turned up a few times. This chain connects TRBV19 to TRBJ2-1; the match to TRBD2 covers 12 bases. The CDR3 extends over 12 amino acids. Germline values: CDR1 LNHDA, CDR2 SQIVND (reference sequence). V shed 7 bases, J shed 15 bases, and the junction held 7 bases outside the gene matches. DNA for the CDR3: TGTGCCAGTACCCCTAGCGGGGGGGCCGCGTTCTTC. Translating gives CASTPSGGAAFF.